This is a list of T cell receptor beta chains from one sample in a study of beta chain features in type 1 diabetes. Libraries were prepared by immunoSEQ multiplex PCR; TCRdb keeps only in-frame clonotypes and omits some of them. The sample gives 500,000 to 800,000 clones, roughly 12% of which show up once; approximately 0.11% is in the top ten. The sample comprised naive CD4+ T cells from blood. The receptors stem from a young man with type 1 diabetes. Each CDR3 is given with its conserved first and last residue. The order of the fields is CDR3 protein, CDR3 DNA, D gene, V gene, clone size, J gene. A D gene is named only where the DNA matches it firmly. Not every row has a clone size; where given, it reads once, few, many or a size class.

CASSQESPLVPSWYF TGTGCCAGCAGCCAAGAGTCCCCTCTAGTCCCGTCGTGGTATTTT - TRBV14 - TRBJ2-3
CASSPPKGGGLAQPQHF TGTGCCAGCTCACCACCCAAGGGCGGTGGGTTAGCGCAGCCCCAGCATTTT - TRBV18 few TRBJ1-5
CASSERTGIDTEAFF TGTGCCAGCAGCGAAAGGACAGGGATAGACACTGAAGCTTTCTTT TRBD1 TRBV7-9 - TRBJ1-1
CATSRDRTANSPLHF TGTGCCACCAGCAGAGATAGGACAGCTAATTCACCCCTCCACTTT - TRBV15 - TRBJ1-6
CASSPGRGTAEQYF TGCGCCAGCAGCCCTGGAAGGGGGACAGCCGAGCAGTACTTC TRBD1 TRBV4-1 once TRBJ2-7
CASSLYRGTSTDTQYF TGCGCCAGCAGCTTATACAGGGGGACTAGCACAGATACGCAGTATTTT TRBD1 TRBV5-1 few TRBJ2-3
CAISESAGGVAQETQYF TGTGCCATCAGTGAGTCGGCGGGGGGTGTAGCCCAAGAGACCCAGTACTTC TRBD2 TRBV10-3 few TRBJ2-5
CASSFDDYGYTF TGTGCCAGCAGCTTCGATGACTATGGCTACACCTTC - TRBV5-6 - TRBJ1-2
CASSSTGTGTGELFF TGTGCCAGCAGCTCAACCGGGACAGGTACCGGGGAGCTGTTTTTT TRBD1 TRBV7-2 few TRBJ2-2
CASSLEGTYEQYF TGCGCCAGCAGCTTGGAAGGAACCTACGAGCAGTACTTC - TRBV5-1 few TRBJ2-7
CATRGRADSNQPQHF TGTGCCACCCGGGGGAGAGCAGATAGCAATCAGCCCCAGCATTTT - TRBV19 - TRBJ1-5
CASSPNHRDRPNYGYTF TGTGCCAGCAGTCCTAACCACCGGGACAGACCTAACTATGGCTACACCTTC TRBD1 TRBV4-2 few TRBJ1-2
CASSLMGTGELFF TGCGCCAGCAGCTTGATGGGCACCGGGGAGCTGTTTTTT - TRBV5-1 few TRBJ2-2
CASRGTGWNGYTF TGTGCCAGCAGAGGCACAGGGTGGAATGGCTACACCTTC - TRBV27 few TRBJ1-2
CASSLEGGGTDTQYF TGTGCCAGCAGCTTAGAAGGCGGGGGCACAGATACGCAGTATTTT - TRBV7-2 few TRBJ2-3
CASRSLGGLGNTIYF TGTGCCAGCAGATCCTTGGGGGGCTTGGGCAACACCATATATTTT - TRBV6-5 - TRBJ1-3
CASSPKGVDGADTQYF TGTGCCAGCAGCCCCAAAGGTGTAGACGGGGCAGATACGCAGTATTTT - TRBV13 - TRBJ2-3
CAWSPQGYGTIYF TGTGCCTGGAGTCCTCAGGGGTACGGCACCATATATTTT - TRBV30 few TRBJ1-3
CASSSVQLGSNTEAFF TGTGCCAGCAGCTCCGTCCAGTTAGGGTCGAACACTGAAGCTTTCTTT - TRBV9 few TRBJ1-1
CASSSSGVYEQYF TGTGCCAGCAGTTCCTCGGGTGTCTACGAGCAGTACTTC - TRBV28 few TRBJ2-7
CASSPGPNYEQYF TGTGCCAGCAGTCCGGGACCGAATTACGAGCAGTACTTC - TRBV2 - TRBJ2-7
CASSQDSAGASYNEQFF TGCGCCAGCAGCCAAGATAGTGCGGGGGCTTCCTACAATGAGCAGTTCTTC - TRBV4-3 few TRBJ2-1
CASRDGTTIHNEQFF TGTGCCAGCAGGGACGGGACAACGATTCACAATGAGCAGTTCTTC - TRBV25-1 once TRBJ2-1
CAIRGSYEQYF TGTGCCATCAGGGGCTCCTACGAGCAGTACTTC - TRBV10-3 - TRBJ2-7
CASRDRQETQYF TGTGCCAGCAGGGACAGACAAGAGACCCAGTACTTC - TRBV6-5 - TRBJ2-5
CASSDRLVYEQFF TGTGCCAGCAGCGATAGACTAGTCTATGAGCAGTTCTTC - TRBV5-6 few TRBJ2-1
CAWSVKGSGYEQYF TGTGCCTGGAGTGTAAAGGGTTCGGGCTACGAGCAGTACTTC - TRBV30 few TRBJ2-7
CATRSSYEQYF TGTGCCACCCGTAGCTCCTACGAGCAGTACTTC - TRBV7-2 few TRBJ2-7
CASRVQGMNTEAFF TGTGCCAGCAGGGTACAGGGGATGAACACTGAAGCTTTCTTT TRBD1 TRBV27 - TRBJ1-1
CASSPLAYGYTF TGTGCCAGCAGCCCCCTAGCCTATGGCTACACCTTC - TRBV7-2 - TRBJ1-2
CASSIAPTGVAGNTIYF TGTGCCAGTAGTATCGCACCTACAGGGGTGGCTGGAAACACCATATATTTT TRBD1 TRBV19 few TRBJ1-3